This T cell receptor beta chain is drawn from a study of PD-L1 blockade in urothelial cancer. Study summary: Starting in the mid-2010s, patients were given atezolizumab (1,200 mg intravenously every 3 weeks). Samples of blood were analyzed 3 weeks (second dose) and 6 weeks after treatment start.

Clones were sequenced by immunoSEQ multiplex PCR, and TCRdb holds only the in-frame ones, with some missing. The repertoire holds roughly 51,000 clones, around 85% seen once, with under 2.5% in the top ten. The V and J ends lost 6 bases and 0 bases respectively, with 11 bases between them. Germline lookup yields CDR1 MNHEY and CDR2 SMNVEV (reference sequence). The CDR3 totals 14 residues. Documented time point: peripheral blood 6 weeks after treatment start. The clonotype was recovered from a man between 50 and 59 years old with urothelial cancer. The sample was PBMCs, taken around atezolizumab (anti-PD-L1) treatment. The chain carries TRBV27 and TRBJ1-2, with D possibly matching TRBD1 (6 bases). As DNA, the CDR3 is TGTGCCAGCAGCCTCCGGGACACTAACTATGGCTACACCTTC. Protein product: CASSLRDTNYGYTF.